This is a list of T cell receptor beta chains from one sample in a study of OX40 agonist ivuxolimab in advanced cancers. Sequenced by immunoSEQ multiplex PCR; TCRdb stores in-frame clones only, minus some. The sample shows 70,000 to 95,000 clones, approximately 85% of them seen only once. Sequencing used CD4+ or CD8+ T cells sorted from blood, obtained in a trial of the OX40 agonist ivuxolimab. All receptors come from an adult with an advanced solid tumor such as melanoma, head and neck, liver or kidney cancer. Each CDR3 is given with its conserved first and last residue. D genes are given only for firm matches. Expanded clones are given a class, and other clones once, few, many or no size at all.

size: -
D: -
J: TRBJ1-1
V: TRBV29-1
CDR3: CSVGGRVNTEAFF
DNA: TGCAGCGTTGGGGGGAGAGTGAACACTGAAGCTTTCTTT

size: -
D: -
J: TRBJ2-2
V: TRBV12-5
CDR3: CASGRNRDTGELFF
DNA: TGTGCTAGTGGTCGCAATAGAGACACCGGGGAGCTGTTTTTT

size: few
D: -
J: TRBJ1-1
V: TRBV9
CDR3: CASSVSKNTEAFF
DNA: TGTGCCAGCAGCGTATCGAAGAACACTGAAGCTTTCTTT

size: -
D: -
J: TRBJ1-6
V: TRBV5-4
CDR3: CATNTGNSPLHF
DNA: TGTGCCACCAACACAGGGAATTCACCCCTCCACTTT

size: -
D: TRBD2
J: TRBJ2-1
V: TRBV5-4
CDR3: CASSLGGAGGYNEQFF
DNA: TGTGCCAGCAGCTTGGGGGGTGCGGGAGGCTACAATGAGCAGTTCTTC

size: -
D: TRBD1
J: TRBJ2-1
V: TRBV2
CDR3: CASRTGLKSEQFF
DNA: TGTGCCAGTCGGACAGGCTTGAAGAGTGAGCAGTTCTTC

size: -
D: -
J: TRBJ2-1
V: TRBV27
CDR3: CASSLIQGLKFF
DNA: TGTGCCAGCAGTTTAATTCAGGGATTGAAGTTCTTC

size: -
D: -
J: TRBJ1-1
V: TRBV28
CDR3: CASSPNPRGRGTEAFF
DNA: TGTGCCAGCAGTCCAAACCCCAGGGGTCGAGGCACTGAAGCTTTCTTT

size: -
D: TRBD2
J: TRBJ2-1
V: TRBV19
CDR3: CASSSTTSGSVEQFF
DNA: TGTGCCAGTAGTTCGACGACTAGCGGGAGCGTTGAGCAGTTCTTC

size: -
D: TRBD2
J: TRBJ2-3
V: TRBV30
CDR3: CAWGRTSGTDTQYF
DNA: TGTGCCTGGGGAAGGACTAGCGGCACAGATACGCAGTATTTT

size: -
D: TRBD1
J: TRBJ1-3
V: TRBV10-3
CDR3: CAISSGGSGNTIYF
DNA: TGTGCCATCAGTTCAGGGGGCTCAGGAAACACCATATATTTT

size: -
D: TRBD2
J: TRBJ2-1
V: TRBV30
CDR3: CAWSMGLASTNEQFF
DNA: TGTGCCTGGAGTATGGGACTAGCGAGTACAAATGAGCAGTTCTTC

size: -
D: TRBD1
J: TRBJ1-4
V: TRBV2
CDR3: CASTMGGQPNEKLFF
DNA: TGTGCCAGCACGATGGGGGGACAGCCAAATGAAAAACTGTTTTTT

size: -
D: -
J: TRBJ1-2
V: TRBV28
CDR3: CASSWGTENYGYTF
DNA: TGTGCCAGCAGCTGGGGAACCGAGAACTATGGCTACACCTTC

size: -
D: -
J: TRBJ2-7
V: TRBV12-2
CDR3: CASSLTDSGGYEQYF
DNA: TGTGCCAGCAGCCTAACTGATAGCGGGGGCTACGAGCAGTACTTC

size: -
D: -
J: TRBJ1-4
V: TRBV11-3
CDR3: CASRPAPADATNEKLFF
DNA: TGTGCCAGCAGGCCGGCACCCGCCGATGCAACTAATGAAAAACTGTTTTTT

size: -
D: -
J: TRBJ1-1
V: TRBV6-6
CDR3: CASSYRPGGPTEAFF
DNA: TGTGCCAGCAGTTACCGTCCCGGGGGACCCACTGAAGCTTTCTTT

size: -
D: -
J: TRBJ1-6
V: TRBV13
CDR3: CASSLGQQGWGDSPLHF
DNA: TGTGCCAGCAGCTTAGGCCAGCAGGGTTGGGGCGATTCACCCCTCCACTTT

size: once
D: -
J: TRBJ1-3
V: TRBV30
CDR3: CAWGQNSGNTIYF
DNA: TGTGCCTGGGGACAGAACTCTGGAAACACCATATATTTT

size: -
D: -
J: TRBJ1-2
V: TRBV9
CDR3: CASSVVPGYGYTF
DNA: TGTGCCAGCAGCGTAGTGCCGGGTTACGGCTACACCTTC

size: once
D: TRBD1
J: TRBJ2-3
V: TRBV5-4
CDR3: CASSIGQGTDTQYF
DNA: TGTGCCAGCAGCATCGGACAGGGCACAGATACGCAGTATTTT

size: -
D: -
J: TRBJ2-1
V: TRBV10-3
CDR3: CAISESRGHNEQFF
DNA: TGTGCCATCAGCGAGTCTAGGGGACACAATGAGCAGTTCTTC

size: -
D: -
J: TRBJ1-5
V: TRBV28
CDR3: CASTADNSNQPQHF
DNA: TGTGCCAGCACCGCCGACAATAGCAATCAGCCCCAGCATTTT

size: -
D: -
J: TRBJ2-3
V: TRBV6-6
CDR3: CASKAADTQYF
DNA: TGTGCCAGCAAGGCGGCAGATACGCAGTATTTT

size: -
D: TRBD1
J: TRBJ2-1
V: TRBV6-6
CDR3: CASQASVTGDHNEQFF
DNA: TGTGCCAGTCAGGCGAGTGTGACAGGGGACCACAATGAGCAGTTCTTC

size: -
D: TRBD2
J: TRBJ2-7
V: TRBV28
CDR3: CASSFRSGREQYF
DNA: TGTGCCAGCAGTTTCCGTAGCGGGCGCGAGCAGTACTTC

size: -
D: TRBD1
J: TRBJ1-1
V: TRBV28
CDR3: CASTQQGVDTEAFF
DNA: TGTGCCAGCACCCAACAGGGGGTTGACACTGAAGCTTTCTTT

size: -
D: -
J: TRBJ1-2
V: TRBV7-2
CDR3: CASSLSGVGGYTF
DNA: TGTGCCAGCAGCTTATCTGGGGTCGGTGGCTACACCTTC

size: few
D: -
J: TRBJ1-2
V: TRBV19
CDR3: CASSTTGTGNYGYTF
DNA: TGTGCCAGTAGCACCACCGGGACCGGAAACTATGGCTACACCTTC

size: -
D: TRBD2
J: TRBJ2-5
V: TRBV28
CDR3: CASSSGGRETQYF
DNA: TGTGCCAGCAGCTCGGGAGGCCGGGAGACCCAGTACTTC

size: -
D: -
J: TRBJ2-3
V: TRBV7-3
CDR3: CASSLNGAGISTDTQYF
DNA: TGTGCCAGCAGCTTAAATGGGGCAGGGATCAGCACAGATACGCAGTATTTT

size: once
D: -
J: TRBJ2-3
V: TRBV14
CDR3: CASSQELLQGTDTQYF
DNA: TGTGCCAGCAGCCAAGAGTTACTCCAGGGCACAGATACGCAGTATTTT

size: -
D: -
J: TRBJ1-4
V: TRBV7-3
CDR3: CASSLTQGELFF
DNA: TGTGCCAGCAGCTTAACCCAGGGAGAACTGTTTTTT

size: -
D: -
J: TRBJ1-2
V: TRBV29-1
CDR3: CSAAFSREEGYTF
DNA: TGCAGCGCTGCCTTCAGCAGGGAAGAAGGCTACACCTTC

size: -
D: -
J: TRBJ1-2
V: TRBV13
CDR3: CASSRDTSHGYTF
DNA: TGTGCCAGCAGCAGGGACACCTCACATGGCTACACCTTC

size: -
D: -
J: TRBJ2-3
V: TRBV11-2
CDR3: CASSFLGFGTDTQYF
DNA: TGTGCCAGCAGCTTCCTAGGATTTGGCACAGATACGCAGTATTTT

size: -
D: -
J: TRBJ1-6
V: TRBV6-5
CDR3: CASNIAPGNSPLHF
DNA: TGTGCCAGCAACATCGCCCCGGGAAATTCACCCCTCCACTTT

size: -
D: -
J: TRBJ1-1
V: TRBV6-1
CDR3: CASSTRGYRDTEAFF
DNA: TGTGCCAGCAGTACCCGGGGGTATAGGGACACTGAAGCTTTCTTT

size: -
D: -
J: TRBJ2-5
V: TRBV28
CDR3: CASSFLGFMETQYF
DNA: TGTGCCAGCAGTTTCCTAGGTTTTATGGAGACCCAGTACTTC

size: -
D: TRBD1
J: TRBJ1-4
V: TRBV27
CDR3: CASSWTGLGEKLFF
DNA: TGTGCCAGCAGCTGGACAGGGCTTGGTGAAAAACTGTTTTTT

size: -
D: -
J: TRBJ2-1
V: TRBV7-9
CDR3: CASSLIQGGNEQFF
DNA: TGTGCCAGCAGCTTAATTCAGGGGGGCAATGAGCAGTTCTTC

size: -
D: TRBD1
J: TRBJ2-7
V: TRBV6-1
CDR3: CASRGPGTGLYEQYF
DNA: TGTGCCAGCAGGGGGCCCGGGACAGGTCTCTACGAGCAGTACTTC

size: -
D: -
J: TRBJ2-7
V: TRBV6-8
CDR3: CATLLYEQYF
DNA: TGTGCCACCCTGCTATACGAGCAGTACTTC

size: -
D: -
J: TRBJ1-5
V: TRBV28
CDR3: CASSPNRFSNQPQHF
DNA: TGTGCCAGCAGCCCCAACAGATTTAGCAATCAGCCCCAGCATTTT

size: -
D: -
J: TRBJ1-2
V: TRBV28
CDR3: CASSLGGYGYTF
DNA: TGTGCCAGCAGTTTAGGGGGCTATGGCTACACCTTC

size: -
D: -
J: TRBJ2-1
V: TRBV7-3
CDR3: CASSLVVSAYNEQFF
DNA: TGTGCCAGCAGCTTAGTGGTGTCCGCCTACAATGAGCAGTTCTTC

size: -
D: -
J: TRBJ1-5
V: TRBV5-6
CDR3: CASSFTRSNQPQHF
DNA: TGTGCCAGCAGCTTTACAAGGAGCAATCAGCCCCAGCATTTT

size: -
D: -
J: TRBJ1-1
V: TRBV6-6
CDR3: CASSYGDRSTEAFF
DNA: TGTGCCAGCAGTTACGGAGACAGGAGTACTGAAGCTTTCTTT

size: -
D: TRBD2
J: TRBJ2-3
V: TRBV7-2
CDR3: CASTPWGSGATDTQYF
DNA: TGTGCCAGCACCCCGTGGGGGAGCGGGGCCACAGATACGCAGTATTTT

size: -
D: -
J: TRBJ2-1
V: TRBV9
CDR3: CASSVGDNEQFF
DNA: TGTGCCAGCAGCGTAGGTGACAATGAGCAGTTCTTC

size: once
D: TRBD2
J: TRBJ2-7
V: TRBV5-1
CDR3: CASSFPSGRASYEQYF
DNA: TGCGCCAGCAGTTTCCCCAGCGGGAGGGCCTCCTACGAGCAGTACTTC

size: -
D: -
J: TRBJ2-3
V: TRBV7-6
CDR3: CASSWHGTDTQYF
DNA: TGTGCCAGCAGCTGGCATGGCACAGATACGCAGTATTTT

size: -
D: -
J: TRBJ2-2
V: TRBV11-3
CDR3: CASSLVQPNTGELFF
DNA: TGTGCCAGCAGCTTAGTACAACCGAACACCGGGGAGCTGTTTTTT

size: once
D: TRBD2
J: TRBJ2-7
V: TRBV6-1
CDR3: CASSAWGRESYEQYF
DNA: TGTGCCAGCAGTGCCTGGGGGAGGGAATCCTACGAGCAGTACTTC

size: -
D: TRBD2
J: TRBJ2-5
V: TRBV18
CDR3: CASSPRASGEETQYF
DNA: TGTGCCAGCTCTCCCAGGGCTAGCGGGGAAGAGACCCAGTACTTC

size: -
D: -
J: TRBJ2-5
V: TRBV11-2
CDR3: CASSLGGQETQYF
DNA: TGTGCCAGCAGCTTAGGGGGGCAAGAGACCCAGTACTTC